The clone carrying this T cell receptor beta chain was observed a single time. Antigen: not known. These data belong to a study of regulatory T cells in long-lasting Graves disease. The study's findings and limits: It was in persistent disease that TRBV28, TRBJ1-2 and TRBJ2-5 were favored.

The time point denotes: newly diagnosed GD, antithyroid drugs for less than 3 months. The TCR library used RNA extracted from PBMCs. V was clipped by 4 bases and J by 5 bases; unmatched bases: 15. CDR3 size: 19 residues. The germline V gene has CDR1 SNHLY and CDR2 FYNNEI. According to the study, TCR beta libraries were built with iRepertoire HTBI primers and CDR3-region Arm-PCR. In TCRdb, the multiplex PCR reads were re-called with MiXCR into one record per CDR3 protein. Seen here are roughly 350,000 distinct CDR3 sequences, about 16% observed once, and the top ten hold around 21%. The sample was also reused in another study, on T cells in Graves' hyperthyroidism and ophthalmopathy.

Sample: peripheral blood mononuclear cells (PBMCs), taken at new diagnosis, from a patient treated with antithyroid drugs. This clonotype originated in a woman aged 18-29 years with Graves disease. V usage is TRBV2 and J usage is TRBJ2-5; 14 bases map to TRBD2. The CDR3 DNA reads as TGTGCCAGCAGTGGGCGACCGACTAGCGGGGGGGCCATTTGGGAGACCCAGTACTTC. Translation: CASSGRPTSGGAIWETQYF.